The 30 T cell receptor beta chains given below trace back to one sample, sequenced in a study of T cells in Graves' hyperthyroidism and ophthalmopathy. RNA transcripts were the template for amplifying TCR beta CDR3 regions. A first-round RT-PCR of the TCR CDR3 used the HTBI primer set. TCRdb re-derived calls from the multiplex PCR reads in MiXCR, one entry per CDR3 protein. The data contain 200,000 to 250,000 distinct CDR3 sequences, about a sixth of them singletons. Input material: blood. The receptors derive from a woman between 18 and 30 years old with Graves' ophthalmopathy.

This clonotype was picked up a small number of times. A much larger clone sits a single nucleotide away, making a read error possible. The DNA for the CDR3 is TGCAGTGCTAGGAGTGGTTACGGGCAGTACTTC. Amino acid sequence: CSARSGYGQYF. The chain employs TRBV20-1 and TRBJ2-7, with D unclear. The CDR3 has 11 residues. From germline, CDR1 is DFQATT and CDR2 SNEGSKA (reference sequence).

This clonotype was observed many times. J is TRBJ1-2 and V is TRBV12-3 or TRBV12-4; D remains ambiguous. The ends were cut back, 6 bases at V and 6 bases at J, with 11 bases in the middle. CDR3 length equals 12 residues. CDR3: CASSLAPNGYTF. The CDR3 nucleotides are TGTGCCAGCAGCCTGGCGCCTAATGGCTACACCTTC.

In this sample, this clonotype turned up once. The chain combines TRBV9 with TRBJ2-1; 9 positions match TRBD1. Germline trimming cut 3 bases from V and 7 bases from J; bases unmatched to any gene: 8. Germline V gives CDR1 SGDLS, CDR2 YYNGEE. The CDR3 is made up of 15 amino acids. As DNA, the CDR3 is TGTGCCAGCAGCGGCGAGGACAGGGGCTCGAATGAGCAGTTCTTC. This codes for CASSGEDRGSNEQFF.

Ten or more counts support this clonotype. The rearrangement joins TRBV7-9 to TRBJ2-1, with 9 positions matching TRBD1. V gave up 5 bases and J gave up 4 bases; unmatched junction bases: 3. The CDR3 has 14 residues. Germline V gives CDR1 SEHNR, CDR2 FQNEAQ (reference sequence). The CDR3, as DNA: TGTGCCAGCAGCCCCGGGACAGGGTACAATGAGCAGTTCTTC. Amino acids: CASSPGTGYNEQFF.

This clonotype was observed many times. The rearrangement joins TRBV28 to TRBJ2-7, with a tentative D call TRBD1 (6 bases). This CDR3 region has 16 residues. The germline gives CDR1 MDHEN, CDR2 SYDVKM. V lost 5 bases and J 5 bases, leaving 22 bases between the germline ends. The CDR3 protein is CASSPSAAGAPHEQYF. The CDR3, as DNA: TGTGCCAGCAGTCCTAGTGCCGCAGGGGCCCCCCACGAGCAGTACTTC.

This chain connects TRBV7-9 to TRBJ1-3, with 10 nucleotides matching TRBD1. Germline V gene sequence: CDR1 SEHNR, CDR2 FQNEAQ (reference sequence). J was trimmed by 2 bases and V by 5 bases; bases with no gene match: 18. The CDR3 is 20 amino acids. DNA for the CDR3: TGTGCCAGCAGCCCCACTACCGGGACAGGGGCGACCTTCCCTGGAAACACCATATATTTT. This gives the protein CASSPTTGTGATFPGNTIYF.

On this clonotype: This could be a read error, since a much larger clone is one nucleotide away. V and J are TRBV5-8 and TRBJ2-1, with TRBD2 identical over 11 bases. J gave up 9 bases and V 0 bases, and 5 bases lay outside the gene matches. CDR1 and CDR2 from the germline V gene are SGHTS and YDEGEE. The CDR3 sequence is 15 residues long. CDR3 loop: CASSLASGGMSEQFF. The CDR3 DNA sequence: TGTGCCAGCAGCTTGGCTAGCGGGGGGATGAGTGAGCAGTTCTTC.

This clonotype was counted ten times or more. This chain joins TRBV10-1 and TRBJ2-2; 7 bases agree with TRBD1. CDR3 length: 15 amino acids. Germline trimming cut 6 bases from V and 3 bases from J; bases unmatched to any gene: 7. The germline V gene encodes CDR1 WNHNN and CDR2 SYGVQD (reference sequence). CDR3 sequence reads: CASSTDRKDTGELFF. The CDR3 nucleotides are TGCGCCAGCAGCACGGACAGGAAGGACACCGGGGAGCTGTTTTTT.

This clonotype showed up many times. The CDR3 DNA reads as TGTGCCAGCAGCGCCTCCGACAGGGAGCGTAACTATGGCTACACCTTC. This gives the protein CASSASDRERNYGYTF. J is TRBJ1-2 and V is TRBV9, with 7 bases lining up with TRBD1. This CDR3 is 16 amino acids long. The germline V gene has CDR1 SGDLS and CDR2 YYNGEE. V lost 3 bases and J lost 1; bases outside the gene matches: 9.

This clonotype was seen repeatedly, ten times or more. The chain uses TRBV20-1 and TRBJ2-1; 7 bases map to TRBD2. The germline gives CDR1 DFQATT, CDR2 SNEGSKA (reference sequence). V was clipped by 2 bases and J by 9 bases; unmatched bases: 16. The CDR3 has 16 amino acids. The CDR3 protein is CSARLGLTGGTGEQFF. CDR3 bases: TGCAGTGCTAGACTGGGACTAACGGGGGGTACGGGTGAGCAGTTCTTC.

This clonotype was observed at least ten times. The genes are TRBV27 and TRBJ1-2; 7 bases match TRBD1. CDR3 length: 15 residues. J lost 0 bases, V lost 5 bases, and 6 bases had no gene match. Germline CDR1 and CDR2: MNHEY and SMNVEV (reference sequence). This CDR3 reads CASSLLGTANYGYTF. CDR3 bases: TGTGCCAGCAGTCTTCTCGGGACAGCTAACTATGGCTACACCTTC.

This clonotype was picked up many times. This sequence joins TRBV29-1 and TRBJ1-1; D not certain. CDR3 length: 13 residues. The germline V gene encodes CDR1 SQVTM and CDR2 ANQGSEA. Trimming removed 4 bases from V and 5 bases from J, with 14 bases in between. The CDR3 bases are TGCAGCGTTGGGTCTCCGACCGGGACTGAAGCTTTCTTT. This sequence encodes CSVGSPTGTEAFF.

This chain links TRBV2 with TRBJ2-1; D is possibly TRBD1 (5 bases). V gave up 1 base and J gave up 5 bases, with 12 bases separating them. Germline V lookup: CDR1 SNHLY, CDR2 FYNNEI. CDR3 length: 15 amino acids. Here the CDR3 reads CASSEGFRQNNEQFF. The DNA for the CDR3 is TGTGCCAGCAGTGAAGGTTTTCGACAGAACAATGAGCAGTTCTTC.

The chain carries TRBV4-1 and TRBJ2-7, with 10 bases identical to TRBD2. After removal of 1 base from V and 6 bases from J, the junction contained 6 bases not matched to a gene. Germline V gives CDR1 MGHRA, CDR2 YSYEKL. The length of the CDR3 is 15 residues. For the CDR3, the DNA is TGCGCCAGCAGCCAAGGAAGCGGGGGGGCCGGCGAGCAGTACTTC. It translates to CASSQGSGGAGEQYF.

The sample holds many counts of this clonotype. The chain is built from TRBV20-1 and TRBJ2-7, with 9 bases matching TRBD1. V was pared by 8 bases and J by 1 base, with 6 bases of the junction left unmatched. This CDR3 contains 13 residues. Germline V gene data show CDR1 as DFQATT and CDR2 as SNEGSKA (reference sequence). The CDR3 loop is CSIIGTGSYEQYF. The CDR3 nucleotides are TGCAGTATAATCGGGACAGGGTCCTACGAGCAGTACTTC.

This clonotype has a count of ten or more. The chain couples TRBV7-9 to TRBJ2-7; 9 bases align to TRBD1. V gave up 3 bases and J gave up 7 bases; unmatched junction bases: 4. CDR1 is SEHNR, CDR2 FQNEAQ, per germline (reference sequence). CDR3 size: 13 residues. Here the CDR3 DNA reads TGTGCCAGCAGCTTGTGGGACAGGGAGGAGCAGTACTTC. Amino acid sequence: CASSLWDREEQYF.

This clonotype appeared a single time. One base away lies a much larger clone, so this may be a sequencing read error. The CDR3 protein is CASMGTGGSRQPQHF. In nucleotides, the CDR3 is TGTGCCAGCATGGGGACAGGGGGAAGTCGGCAGCCCCAGCATTTT. The V call is TRBV2, the J call TRBJ1-5; 11 nucleotides align to TRBD1. Germline V gives CDR1 SNHLY, CDR2 FYNNEI. This CDR3 has 15 amino acids. V gave up 7 bases and J gave up 7 bases; unmatched junction bases: 9.

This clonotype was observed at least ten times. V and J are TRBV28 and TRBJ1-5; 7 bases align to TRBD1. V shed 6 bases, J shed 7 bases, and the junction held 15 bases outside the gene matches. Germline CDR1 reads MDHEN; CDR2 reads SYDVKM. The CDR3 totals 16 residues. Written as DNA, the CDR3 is TGTGCCAGCAGCCTTGGGGCAGGGGGAAGTCGGCAGCCCCAGCATTTT. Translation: CASSLGAGGSRQPQHF.

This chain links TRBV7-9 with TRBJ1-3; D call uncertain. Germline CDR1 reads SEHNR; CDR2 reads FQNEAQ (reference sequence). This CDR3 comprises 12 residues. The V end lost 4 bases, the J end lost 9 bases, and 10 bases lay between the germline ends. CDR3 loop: CASSSPLSTIYF. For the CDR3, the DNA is TGTGCCAGCAGCTCACCCCTGAGCACCATATATTTT.

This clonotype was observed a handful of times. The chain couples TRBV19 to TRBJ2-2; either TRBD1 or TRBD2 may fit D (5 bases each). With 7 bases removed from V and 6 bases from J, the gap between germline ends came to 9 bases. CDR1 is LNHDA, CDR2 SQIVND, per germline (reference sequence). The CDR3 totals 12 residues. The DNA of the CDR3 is TGTGCCAGTAAGAGGGGACCCGGGGAGCTGTTTTTT. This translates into CASKRGPGELFF.

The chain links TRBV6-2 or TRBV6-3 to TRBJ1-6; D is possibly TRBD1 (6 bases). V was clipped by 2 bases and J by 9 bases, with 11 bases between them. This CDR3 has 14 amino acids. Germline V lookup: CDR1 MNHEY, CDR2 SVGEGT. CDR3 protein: CASSYEGQLSPLHF. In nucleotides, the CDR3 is TGTGCCAGCAGTTACGAAGGACAGCTTTCACCCCTCCACTTT.

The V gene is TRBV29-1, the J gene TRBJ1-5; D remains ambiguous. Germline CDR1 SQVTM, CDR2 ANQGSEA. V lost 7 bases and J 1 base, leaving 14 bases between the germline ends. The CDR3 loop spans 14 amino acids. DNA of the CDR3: TGCAGCGCCTCCGGTGGGGTAAGCAATCAGCCCCAGCATTTT. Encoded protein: CSASGGVSNQPQHF.

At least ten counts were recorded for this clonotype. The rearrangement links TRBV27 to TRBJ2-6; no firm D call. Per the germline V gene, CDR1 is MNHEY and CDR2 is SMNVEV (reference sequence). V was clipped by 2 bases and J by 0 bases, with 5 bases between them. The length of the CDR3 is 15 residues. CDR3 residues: CASSLIGSGANVLTF. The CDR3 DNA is TGTGCCAGCAGTTTAATAGGCTCTGGGGCCAACGTCCTGACTTTC.

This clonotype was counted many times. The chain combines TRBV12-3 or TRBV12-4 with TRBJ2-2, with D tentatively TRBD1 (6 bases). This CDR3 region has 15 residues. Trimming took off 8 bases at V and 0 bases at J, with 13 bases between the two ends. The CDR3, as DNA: TGTGCCAGCGTCCCGGACAGATCGAACACCGGGGAGCTGTTTTTT. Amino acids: CASVPDRSNTGELFF.

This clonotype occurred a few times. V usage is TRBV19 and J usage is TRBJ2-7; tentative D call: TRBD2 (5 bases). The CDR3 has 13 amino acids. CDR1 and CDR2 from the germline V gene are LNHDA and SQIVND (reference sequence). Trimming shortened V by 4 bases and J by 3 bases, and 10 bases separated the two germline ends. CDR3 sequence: CASSRGRDYEQYF. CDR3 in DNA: TGTGCCAGTAGTAGAGGGAGAGACTACGAGCAGTACTTC.

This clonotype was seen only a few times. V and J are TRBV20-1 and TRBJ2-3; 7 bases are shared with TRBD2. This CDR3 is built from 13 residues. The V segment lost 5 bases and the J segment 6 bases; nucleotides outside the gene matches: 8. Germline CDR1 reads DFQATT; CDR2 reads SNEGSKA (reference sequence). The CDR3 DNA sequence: TGCAGTGCTGGCCGGGCGGGGGTGGATACGCAGTATTTT. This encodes CSAGRAGVDTQYF.

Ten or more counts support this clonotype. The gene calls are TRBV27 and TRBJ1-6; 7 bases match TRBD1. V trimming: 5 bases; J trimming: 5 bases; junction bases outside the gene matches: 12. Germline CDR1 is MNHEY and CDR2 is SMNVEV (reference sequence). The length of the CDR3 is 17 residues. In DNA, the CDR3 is TGTGCCAGCAGTATCCGAATGCGGGACAGAGATAATTCACCCCTCCACTTT. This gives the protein CASSIRMRDRDNSPLHF.

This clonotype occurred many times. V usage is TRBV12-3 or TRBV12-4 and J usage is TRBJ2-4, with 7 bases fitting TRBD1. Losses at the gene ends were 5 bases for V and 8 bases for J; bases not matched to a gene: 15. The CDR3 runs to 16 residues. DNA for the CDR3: TGTGCCAGCAGTACCGGGACAGACGGGCGCTGGGACATTCAGTACTTC. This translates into CASSTGTDGRWDIQYF.

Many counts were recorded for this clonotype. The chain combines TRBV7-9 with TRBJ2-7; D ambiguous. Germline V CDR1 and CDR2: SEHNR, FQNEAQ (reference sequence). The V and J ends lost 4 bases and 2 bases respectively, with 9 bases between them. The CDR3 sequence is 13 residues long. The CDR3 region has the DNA TGTGCCAGCAGCTCAACGAACCCCTACGAGCAGTACTTC. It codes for CASSSTNPYEQYF. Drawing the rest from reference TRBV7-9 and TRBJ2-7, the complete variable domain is DTGVSQNPRHKITKRGQNVTFRCDPISEHNRLYWYRQTLGQGPEFLTYFQNEAQLEKSRLLSDRFSAERPKGSFSTLEIQRTEQGDSAMYLCASSSTNPYEQYFGPGTRLTVT.

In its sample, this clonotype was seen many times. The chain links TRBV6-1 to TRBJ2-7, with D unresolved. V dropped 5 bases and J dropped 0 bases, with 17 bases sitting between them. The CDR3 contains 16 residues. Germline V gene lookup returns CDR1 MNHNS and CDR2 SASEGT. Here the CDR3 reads CASSYVLSGSSYEQYF. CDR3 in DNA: TGTGCCAGCAGTTATGTATTGTCGGGCAGCTCCTACGAGCAGTACTTC.